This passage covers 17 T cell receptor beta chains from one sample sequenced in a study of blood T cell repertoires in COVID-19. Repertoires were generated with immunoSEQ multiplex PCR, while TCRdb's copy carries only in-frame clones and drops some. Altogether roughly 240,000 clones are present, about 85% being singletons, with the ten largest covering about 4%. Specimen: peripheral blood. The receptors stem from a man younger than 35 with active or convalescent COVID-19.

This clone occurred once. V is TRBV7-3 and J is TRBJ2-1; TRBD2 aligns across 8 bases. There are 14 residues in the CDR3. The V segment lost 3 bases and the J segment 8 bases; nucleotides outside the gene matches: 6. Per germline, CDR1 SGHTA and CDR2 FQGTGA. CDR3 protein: CASSFSSGLDEQFF. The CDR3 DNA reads TGTGCCAGCAGCTTCTCTAGCGGGCTCGATGAGCAGTTCTTC.

The CDR3 region has the DNA TGTGCCAGCGTCCCGGGACTAGCCCCTGATGGGGAGACCCAGTACTTC. Its translation: CASVPGLAPDGETQYF. The chain recombines TRBV2 with TRBJ2-5; 9 nucleotides agree with TRBD2. Germline CDR1 reads SNHLY; CDR2 reads FYNNEI. The CDR3 length is 16 residues. J lost 5 bases, V lost 8 bases, and 15 bases had no gene match.

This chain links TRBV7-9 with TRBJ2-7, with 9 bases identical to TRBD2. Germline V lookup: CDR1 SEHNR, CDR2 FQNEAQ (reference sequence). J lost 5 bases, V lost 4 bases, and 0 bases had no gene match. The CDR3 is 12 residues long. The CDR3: CASSWTSDEQYF. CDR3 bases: TGTGCCAGCAGCTGGACTAGCGACGAGCAGTACTTC.

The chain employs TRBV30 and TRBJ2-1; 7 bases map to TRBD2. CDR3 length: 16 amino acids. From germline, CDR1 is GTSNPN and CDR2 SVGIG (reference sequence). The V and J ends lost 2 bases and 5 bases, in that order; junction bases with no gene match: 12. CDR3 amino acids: CAWSQLGLAVHNEQFF. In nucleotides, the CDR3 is TGTGCCTGGAGTCAGTTGGGCCTAGCGGTCCACAATGAGCAGTTCTTC.

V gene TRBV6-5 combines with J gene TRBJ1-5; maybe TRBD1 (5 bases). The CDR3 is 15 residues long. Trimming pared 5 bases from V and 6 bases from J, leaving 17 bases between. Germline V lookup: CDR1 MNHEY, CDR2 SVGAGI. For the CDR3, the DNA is TGTGCCAGCAGTCGAGGAAGGGGCGGTAGTCAGCCCCAGCATTTT. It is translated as CASSRGRGGSQPQHF.

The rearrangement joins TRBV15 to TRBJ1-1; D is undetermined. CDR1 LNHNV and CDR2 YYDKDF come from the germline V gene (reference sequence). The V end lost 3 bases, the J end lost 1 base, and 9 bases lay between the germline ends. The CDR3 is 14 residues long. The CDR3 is CATSRGVGNTEAFF. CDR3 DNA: TGTGCCACCAGCAGGGGAGTAGGGAACACTGAAGCTTTCTTT. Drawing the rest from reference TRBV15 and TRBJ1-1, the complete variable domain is DAMVIQNPRYQVTQFGKPVTLSCSQTLNHNVMYWYQQKSSQAPKLLFHYYDKDFNNEADTPDNFQSRRPNTSFCFLDIRSPGLGDTAMYLCATSRGVGNTEAFFGQGTRLTVV.

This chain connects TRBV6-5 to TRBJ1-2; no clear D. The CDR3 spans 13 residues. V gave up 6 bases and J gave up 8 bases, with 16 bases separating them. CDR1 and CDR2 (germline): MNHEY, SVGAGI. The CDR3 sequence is CASRGNQAPGYTF. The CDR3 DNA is TGTGCCAGCAGAGGTAACCAGGCACCGGGCTACACCTTC.

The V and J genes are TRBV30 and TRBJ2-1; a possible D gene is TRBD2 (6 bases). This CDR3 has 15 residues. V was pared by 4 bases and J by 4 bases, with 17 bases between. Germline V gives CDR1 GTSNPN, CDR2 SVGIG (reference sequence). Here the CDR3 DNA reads TGTGCCTGGACCCCCTGGATGGCGGGGTACAATGAGCAGTTCTTC. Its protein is CAWTPWMAGYNEQFF.

CDR3 coding DNA: TGTGCCAGCAGCTCCCTGTGGGCTAGCGGGAGGGGGGTCCCCACAGATACGCAGTATTTT. Protein product: CASSSLWASGRGVPTDTQYF. The chain has TRBV11-3 and TRBJ2-3; 12 nucleotides align to TRBD2. Germline V gives CDR1 SGHNT, CDR2 YENEEA. This CDR3 comprises 20 residues. The J segment lost 2 bases and the V segment lost 4 bases, leaving 16 bases of the junction unmatched.

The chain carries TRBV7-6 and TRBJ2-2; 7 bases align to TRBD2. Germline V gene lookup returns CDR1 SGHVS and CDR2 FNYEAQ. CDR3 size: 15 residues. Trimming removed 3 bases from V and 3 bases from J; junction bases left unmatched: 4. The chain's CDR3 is CASSFRGRDTGELFF. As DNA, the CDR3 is TGTGCCAGCAGCTTTCGTGGGAGGGACACCGGGGAGCTGTTTTTT.

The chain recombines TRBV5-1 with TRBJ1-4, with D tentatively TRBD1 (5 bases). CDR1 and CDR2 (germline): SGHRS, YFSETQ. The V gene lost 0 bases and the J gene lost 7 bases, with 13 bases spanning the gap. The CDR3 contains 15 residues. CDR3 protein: CASSLAGDLGEKLFF. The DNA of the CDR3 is TGCGCCAGCAGCTTGGCCGGGGACTTGGGTGAAAAACTGTTTTTT.

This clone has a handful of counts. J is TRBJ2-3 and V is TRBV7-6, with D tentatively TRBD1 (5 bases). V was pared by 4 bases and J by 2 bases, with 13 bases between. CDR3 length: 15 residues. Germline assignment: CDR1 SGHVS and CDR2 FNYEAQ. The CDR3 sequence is CASSSDRFATDTQYF. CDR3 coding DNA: TGTGCCAGCAGCTCCGACAGATTTGCCACAGATACGCAGTATTTT.

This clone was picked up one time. For the CDR3, the DNA is TGTGCCAGCAGCGAGTCGGGAGGGCCCGCAGATACGCAGTATTTT. Its protein product is CASSESGGPADTQYF. The V gene is TRBV5-8, the J gene TRBJ2-3; TRBD2 aligns across 8 bases. V shed 4 bases and J 4 bases; nucleotides not matched to a gene: 8. From germline, CDR1 is SGHTS and CDR2 YDEGEE. There are 15 residues in the CDR3.

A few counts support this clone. The CDR3 coding sequence is TGTGCCAGCAGACAAGGGGGACTAGCGGGAGAGACCCAGTACTTC. It is translated as CASRQGGLAGETQYF. The chain combines TRBV11-2 with TRBJ2-5, with 12 nucleotides matching TRBD2. The V gene's germline CDR1 is SGHAT and CDR2 FQNNGV. Trimming at V came to 6 bases and at J to 4 bases, leaving 6 bases not matched to a gene. The CDR3 is 15 amino acids. Variable domain in full (rest from reference TRBV11-2 and TRBJ2-5): EAGVAQSPRYKIIEKRQSVAFWCNPISGHATLYWYQQILGQGPKLLIQFQNNGVVDDSQLPKDRFSAERLKGVDSTLKIQPAKLEDSAVYLCASRQGGLAGETQYFGPGTRLLVL.

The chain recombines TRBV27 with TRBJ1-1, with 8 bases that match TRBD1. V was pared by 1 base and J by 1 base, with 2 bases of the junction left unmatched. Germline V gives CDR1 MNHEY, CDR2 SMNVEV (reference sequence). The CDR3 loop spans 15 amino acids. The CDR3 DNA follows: TGTGCCAGCAGTTTATTAGGGACAGGGAACACTGAAGCTTTCTTT. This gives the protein CASSLLGTGNTEAFF.

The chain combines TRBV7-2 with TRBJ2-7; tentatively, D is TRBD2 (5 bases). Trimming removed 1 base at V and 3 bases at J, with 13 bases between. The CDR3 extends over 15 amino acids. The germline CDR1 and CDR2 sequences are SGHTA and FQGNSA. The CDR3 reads CASSLVAGVSYEQYF. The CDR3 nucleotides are TGTGCCAGCAGCTTAGTTGCGGGTGTAAGCTACGAGCAGTACTTC. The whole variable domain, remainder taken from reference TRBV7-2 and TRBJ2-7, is GAGVSQSPSNKVTEKGKDVELRCDPISGHTALYWYRQSLGQGLEFLIYFQGNSAPDKSGLPSDRFSAERTGGSVSTLTIQRTQQEDSAVYLCASSLVAGVSYEQYFGPGTRLTVT.

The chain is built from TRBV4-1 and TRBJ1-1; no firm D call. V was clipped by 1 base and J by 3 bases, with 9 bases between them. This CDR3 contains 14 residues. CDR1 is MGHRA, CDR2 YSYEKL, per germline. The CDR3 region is CASSQGERYTEAFF. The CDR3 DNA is TGCGCCAGCAGCCAAGGGGAGCGGTACACTGAAGCTTTCTTT.